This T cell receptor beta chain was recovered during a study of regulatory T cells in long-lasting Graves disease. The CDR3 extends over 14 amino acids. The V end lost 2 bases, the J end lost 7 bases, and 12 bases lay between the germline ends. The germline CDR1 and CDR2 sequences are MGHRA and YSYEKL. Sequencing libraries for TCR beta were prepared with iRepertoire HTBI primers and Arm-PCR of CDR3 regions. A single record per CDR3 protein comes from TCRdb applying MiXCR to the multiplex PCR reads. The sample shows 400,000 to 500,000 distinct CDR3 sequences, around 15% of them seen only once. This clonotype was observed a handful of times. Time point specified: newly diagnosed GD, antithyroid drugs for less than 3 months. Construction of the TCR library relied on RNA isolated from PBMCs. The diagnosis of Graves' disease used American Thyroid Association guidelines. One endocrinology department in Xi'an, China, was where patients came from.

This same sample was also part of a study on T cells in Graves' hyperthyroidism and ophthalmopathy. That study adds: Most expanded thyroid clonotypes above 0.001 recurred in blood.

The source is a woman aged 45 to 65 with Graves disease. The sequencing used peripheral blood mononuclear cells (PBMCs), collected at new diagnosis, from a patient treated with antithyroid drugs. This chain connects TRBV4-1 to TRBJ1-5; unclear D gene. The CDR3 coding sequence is TGCGCCAGCAGCCAAACTTGGGTTCCGCAGCCCCAGCATTTT. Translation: CASSQTWVPQPQHF.